Listed below are T cell receptor beta chains from one sample, sequenced in a study of cytomegalovirus exposure and HLA in healthy donors. The method was immunoSEQ multiplex PCR; TCRdb's version includes in-frame clones alone and lacks a portion of them. The data hold 150,000 to 200,000 clones, with around 88% observed a single time. The source material was PBMCs. The source of these receptors is a woman aged 25 to 39 in good health and CMV-seronegative. Both conserved end residues are part of each CDR3. D genes are given only for firm matches. Clone size is not always given. Where it is, it says once, few, many or a class for expanded clones.

cdr3_nt	cdr3_aa	cdr3_length	j_call	v_call	d_call	clone_size
TGTGCCAGCGCCTCGGAGTTTCTGAACACTGAAGCTTTCTTT	CASASEFLNTEAFF	14	TRBJ1-1	TRBV6-6	NA	NA
TGCAGCGTTGCACTTAACTATGGCTACACCTTC	CSVALNYGYTF	11	TRBJ1-2	TRBV29-1	NA	NA
TGTGCCAGCAGCAGGAGCGTCGGGACAGTTAATGAAAAACTGTTTTTT	CASSRSVGTVNEKLFF	16	TRBJ1-4	TRBV7-2	TRBD1	NA
TGTGCCAGCAGCTTAGTACCAACAGGGGGAGAGACCCAGTACTTC	CASSLVPTGGETQYF	15	TRBJ2-5	TRBV7-6	TRBD1	NA
TGTGCCAGCAGGGAACGACAGGGGGTTAGCGGGGAGCTGTTTTTT	CASRERQGVSGELFF	15	TRBJ2-2	TRBV2	TRBD1	NA
TGTGCCAGCAAACCGGGTTTGGCTGATTCACCCCTCCACTTT	CASKPGLADSPLHF	14	TRBJ1-6	TRBV6-5	NA	NA
TGTGCCAGCAGTGGGCAGGGCGGAGAAAAACTGTTTTTT	CASSGQGGEKLFF	13	TRBJ1-4	TRBV28	NA	NA
TGTGCCAGCAGTTGGGGGCCAGACAATGAGCAGTTCTTC	CASSWGPDNEQFF	13	TRBJ2-1	TRBV6-5	NA	NA
TGTGCCAGCAGCCCCCGGGGACAGGGGGGCTACGAGCAGTACTTC	CASSPRGQGGYEQYF	15	TRBJ2-7	TRBV7-6	TRBD1	NA
TGTGCCAGCAGTTCCTCCGGGAACTGGTACGAGCAGTACTTC	CASSSSGNWYEQYF	14	TRBJ2-7	TRBV27	NA	NA
TGCGCCAGCAGCTTGGCAACGAACGGAGATACGCAGTATTTT	CASSLATNGDTQYF	14	TRBJ2-3	TRBV5-1	NA	NA
TGTGCCAGCAGACCCGGGACTAGCCGGGGAGATACGCAGTATTTT	CASRPGTSRGDTQYF	15	TRBJ2-3	TRBV27	TRBD2	NA
TGTGCCAGCAGCGACCCGGACAGGGATGAAAAACTGTTTTTT	CASSDPDRDEKLFF	14	TRBJ1-4	TRBV9	TRBD1	NA
TGCGCCAGCAGCCAAGATCCCACAGGGTTTGGGGCCAACGTCCTGACTTTC	CASSQDPTGFGANVLTF	17	TRBJ2-6	TRBV4-1	NA	few
TGTGCTAGTGGTTTGGGTGGTCCCGGACTAGCGGGCAATGAGCAGTTCTTC	CASGLGGPGLAGNEQFF	17	TRBJ2-1	TRBV12-5	TRBD2	NA
TGTGCCAGCAGCGCCACGGGACAGCTTTCACCCCTCCACTTT	CASSATGQLSPLHF	14	TRBJ1-6	TRBV13	TRBD1	NA
TGCGCCAGCAGCCAAGATAACCTCGGGGGGAGCCAGTACTTC	CASSQDNLGGSQYF	14	TRBJ2-5	TRBV4-3	TRBD2	NA
TGCGCCAGCTATTTCGACAGGACCTTACAAGAGAGCCAGTACTTC	CASYFDRTLQESQYF	15	TRBJ2-5	TRBV5-1	NA	NA
TGTGCCAGCAGTCATAGGACAGGGATTGAAAAACTGTTTTTT	CASSHRTGIEKLFF	14	TRBJ1-4	TRBV28	TRBD1	NA
TGTGCCAGCAGCCTCGGCACGGAGGGAAGATTGAACACTGAAGCTTTCTTT	CASSLGTEGRLNTEAFF	17	TRBJ1-1	TRBV11-2	NA	once
TGTGCCAGCAGCGAACCGGGACTAGGAAATGAGCAGTTCTTC	CASSEPGLGNEQFF	14	TRBJ2-1	TRBV7-9	TRBD2	NA
TGTGCCAGCTCCTTTCCGGGACAGGGGACCGAGCAGTACTTC	CASSFPGQGTEQYF	14	TRBJ2-7	TRBV27	TRBD1	NA
TGTGCCAGTACCCTAGACCTTTTTCAGCCCCAGCATTTT	CASTLDLFQPQHF	13	TRBJ1-5	TRBV19	NA	NA
TGTGCCAGCAGTTTATCGGGACACATGAACACTGAAGCTTTCTTT	CASSLSGHMNTEAFF	15	TRBJ1-1	TRBV27	NA	NA
TGTGCCAGCAGCTTATCCCGAAGGGGAGGAGAGGAGACCCAGTACTTC	CASSLSRRGGEETQYF	16	TRBJ2-5	TRBV7-9	NA	NA
TGTGCCAGCAAATACTCCGGGACAGGCTACGAGCAGTACTTC	CASKYSGTGYEQYF	14	TRBJ2-7	TRBV6-6	TRBD1	NA
TGTGCCAGCAGCGCAACAGGGATCGGGTTTAATGAGCAGTTCTTC	CASSATGIGFNEQFF	15	TRBJ2-1	TRBV2	NA	NA
TGCAGCGTTGATCGTAGCGGAACTAGCACAGATACGCAGTATTTT	CSVDRSGTSTDTQYF	15	TRBJ2-3	TRBV29-1	NA	NA
TGTGCTAGTGGTTACCAGGGTTACGAGCAGTACTTC	CASGYQGYEQYF	12	TRBJ2-7	TRBV12-5	NA	NA
TGCAGTGCGAGCTACAATGAGCAGTTCTTC	CSASYNEQFF	10	TRBJ2-1	TRBV20-1	NA	NA
TGTGCCAGCAGCTCCTCGGGGGTTGAGGCAGGGATCCCCAATGAGCAGTTCTTC	CASSSSGVEAGIPNEQFF	18	TRBJ2-1	TRBV7-9	NA	NA
TGTGCCAGCAGTTTGAATGCACTCGGCTCTGGAAACACCATATATTTT	CASSLNALGSGNTIYF	16	TRBJ1-3	TRBV28	NA	NA
TGTGCCAGCAGCTTAGTAAGGACAGACTACGAGCAGTACTTC	CASSLVRTDYEQYF	14	TRBJ2-7	TRBV7-8	NA	NA
TGTGCCAGCCAGGACAGGGGGCCGTCCTACGAGCAGTACTTC	CASQDRGPSYEQYF	14	TRBJ2-7	TRBV18	TRBD1	NA
TGCGCCAGCAGCTCCGGGACATCCCTCTCCTACGAGCAGTACTTC	CASSSGTSLSYEQYF	15	TRBJ2-7	TRBV5-1	NA	NA
TGCAGCGTCGCGGGACCACAGGGGTACATCGAGCAGTACTTC	CSVAGPQGYIEQYF	14	TRBJ2-7	TRBV29-1	NA	NA
TGTGCCAGCAGCCCATCGCCAGGGGGCTTGGCTGAAGCTTTCTTT	CASSPSPGGLAEAFF	15	TRBJ1-1	TRBV9	TRBD1	NA
TGTGCCAGTAGTACGGGACAGGTAGGAAATCAGCCCCAGCATTTT	CASSTGQVGNQPQHF	15	TRBJ1-5	TRBV19	TRBD1	NA
TGCGCCAGCAGCCAGCTACCGGGACAGGGGGTTGATAGCGATGGCTACACCTTC	CASSQLPGQGVDSDGYTF	18	TRBJ1-2	TRBV4-1	TRBD1	NA
TGTGCCAGCAAGGGGGTTCCGTACGAGCAGTACTTC	CASKGVPYEQYF	12	TRBJ2-7	TRBV28	NA	NA
TGTGCCAGCAGCGTAGGCCTCGGGGGTGACACTGAAGCTTTCTTT	CASSVGLGGDTEAFF	15	TRBJ1-1	TRBV9	NA	NA
TGTGCCAGCAGCAATGATGCCGGGGACAGGGGAAACAAATGCTCCTACGAGCAGTACTTC	CASSNDAGDRGNKCSYEQYF	20	TRBJ2-7	TRBV21-1	NA	NA
TGTGCCAGCAGCGGAGGACAGGGGAGGGGAGATACGCAGTATTTT	CASSGGQGRGDTQYF	15	TRBJ2-3	TRBV9	TRBD1	NA
TGTGCCAGCTCACCTTCGACAGGGCCGGAAGCTTTCTTT	CASSPSTGPEAFF	13	TRBJ1-1	TRBV18	TRBD1	NA
TGTGCCAGCGGGGGGACAGGCATCTCTGGGGCCAACGTCCTGACTTTC	CASGGTGISGANVLTF	16	TRBJ2-6	TRBV27	TRBD1	NA
TGTGCCAGCCACTACAGGGGAACTGAAGCTTTCTTT	CASHYRGTEAFF	12	TRBJ1-1	TRBV6-1	TRBD1	few
TGTGCCAGCAGCGTAGAAAACAGAGCAAACACTGAAGCTTTCTTT	CASSVENRANTEAFF	15	TRBJ1-1	TRBV9	NA	NA
TGTGCCAGCAGCTCAACCCCCTTAGCCCAGCCCCAGCATTTT	CASSSTPLAQPQHF	14	TRBJ1-5	TRBV7-2	NA	NA
TGTGCCAGCAGCCCCTTAGGGGGAGCAGGGGTGGCTGAAGCTTTCTTT	CASSPLGGAGVAEAFF	16	TRBJ1-1	TRBV7-8	NA	NA
TGCGCCAGCAGCTCAAGGGACAGATCCTACGAGCAGTACTTC	CASSSRDRSYEQYF	14	TRBJ2-7	TRBV5-1	TRBD1	NA
TGTGCCAGCAGATATATGGGGCGCCCTGAAGCTTTCTTT	CASRYMGRPEAFF	13	TRBJ1-1	TRBV6-5	NA	NA
TGCGCCAGCAGCCGCCAAGGTGTTCAGGGGATAACCTTC	CASSRQGVQGITF	13	TRBJ1-2	TRBV4-3	NA	NA
TGTGCCAGCTCTCGGTCGGCGGGAGGGCTTAACAACGAGCAGTACTTC	CASSRSAGGLNNEQYF	16	TRBJ2-7	TRBV19	TRBD2	NA
TGTGCCAGCAGCTTCGGCAGAGGGAACCAAGAGACCCAGTACTTC	CASSFGRGNQETQYF	15	TRBJ2-5	TRBV7-9	NA	NA
TGCGCCAGCAGAGGACAGGTCGGGACTAATGAAAAACTGTTTTTT	CASRGQVGTNEKLFF	15	TRBJ1-4	TRBV4-3	TRBD1	NA
TGTGCCAGCAGCTTTAGTAGCGGGACGTCCTACGAGCAGTACTTC	CASSFSSGTSYEQYF	15	TRBJ2-7	TRBV11-3	TRBD2	once
TGTGCCAGAAGCTTCGGCAGGGACATCCCGATGCCGTTATACGAGCAGTACTTC	CARSFGRDIPMPLYEQYF	18	TRBJ2-7	TRBV5-3	NA	NA
TGTGCCAGCAGCCAACAGGCAGGGGGCGCTTTTAACACTGAAGCTTTCTTT	CASSQQAGGAFNTEAFF	17	TRBJ1-1	TRBV16	TRBD1	NA
TGTGCCAGCAGCTTAAGAGACCCCGGGAACTATGGCTACACCTTC	CASSLRDPGNYGYTF	15	TRBJ1-2	TRBV14	NA	NA